This entry features one T cell receptor (beta chain) sequence. The data derive from a study of technical replicates of blood from a few donors. Germline V gene lookup returns CDR1 MGHRA and CDR2 YSYEKL. V dropped 4 bases and J dropped 0 bases, with 13 bases sitting between them. The CDR3 spans 15 residues. Repertoires were generated with immunoSEQ multiplex PCR, while TCRdb's copy carries only in-frame clones and drops some. Of tens of thousands of clones detected, approximately 95% appear once; the ten largest clones hold roughly 3.1%. Material for sequencing was PBMCs. The rearrangement links TRBV4-1 to TRBJ2-7; D is unclear. This clonotype originated in a human donor in good health. Some clones in this sample may be carry-over from other donors' samples. The DNA for the CDR3 is TGCGCCAGCAGCCTTGAGGATGCTCTCTCCTACGAGCAGTACTTC. As protein: CASSLEDALSYEQYF.